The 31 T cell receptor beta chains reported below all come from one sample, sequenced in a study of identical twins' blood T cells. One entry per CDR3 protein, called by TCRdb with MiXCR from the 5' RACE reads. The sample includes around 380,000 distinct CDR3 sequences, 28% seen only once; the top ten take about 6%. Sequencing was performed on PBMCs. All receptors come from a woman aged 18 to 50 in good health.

The CDR3 DNA sequence: TGTGCCAGCAGTTTTATGGGAACCGCAGCTTTCTTT. It yields the protein CASSFMGTAAFF. The chain recombines TRBV12-3 or TRBV12-4 with TRBJ1-1, with D unclear. The CDR3 has 12 residues. V shed 3 bases and J shed 10 bases, with 12 bases lying between them.

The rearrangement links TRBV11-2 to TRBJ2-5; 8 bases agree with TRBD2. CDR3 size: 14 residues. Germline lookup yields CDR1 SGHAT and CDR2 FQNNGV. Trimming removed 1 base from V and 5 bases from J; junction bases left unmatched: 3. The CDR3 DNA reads TGTGCCAGCAGCTTAGTACGCGGGGGGGAGACCCAGTACTTC. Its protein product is CASSLVRGGETQYF. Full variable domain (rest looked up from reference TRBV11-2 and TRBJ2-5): EAGVAQSPRYKIIEKRQSVAFWCNPISGHATLYWYQQILGQGPKLLIQFQNNGVVDDSQLPKDRFSAERLKGVDSTLKIQPAKLEDSAVYLCASSLVRGGETQYFGPGTRLLVL.

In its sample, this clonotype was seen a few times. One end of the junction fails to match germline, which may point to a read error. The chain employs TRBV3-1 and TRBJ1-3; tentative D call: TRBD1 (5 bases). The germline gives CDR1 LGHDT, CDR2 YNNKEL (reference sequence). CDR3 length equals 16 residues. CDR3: CVSSQEWDLSGNTIYF. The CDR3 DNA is TGTGTCAGCAGCCAAGAATGGGACCTCTCTGGAAACACCATATATTTT.

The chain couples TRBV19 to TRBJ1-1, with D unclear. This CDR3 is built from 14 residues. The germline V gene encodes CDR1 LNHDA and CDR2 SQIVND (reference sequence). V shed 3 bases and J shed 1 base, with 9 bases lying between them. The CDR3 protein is CASSMVEGNTEAFF. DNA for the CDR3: TGTGCCAGTAGTATGGTAGAGGGGAACACTGAAGCTTTCTTT.

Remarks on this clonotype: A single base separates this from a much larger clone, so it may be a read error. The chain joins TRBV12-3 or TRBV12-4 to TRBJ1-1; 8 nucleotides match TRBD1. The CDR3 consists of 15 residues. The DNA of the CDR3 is TGTGCCAGCAGTCCAGGGGACAGGATGTACACTGGAGCTTTCTTT. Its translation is CASSPGDRMYTGAFF.

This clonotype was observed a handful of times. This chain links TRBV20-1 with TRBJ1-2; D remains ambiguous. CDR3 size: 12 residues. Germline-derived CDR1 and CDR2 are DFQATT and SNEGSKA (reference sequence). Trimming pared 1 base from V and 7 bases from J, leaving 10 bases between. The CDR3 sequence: CSARALSGGYTF. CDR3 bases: TGCAGTGCTAGAGCCCTGTCGGGTGGCTACACCTTC.

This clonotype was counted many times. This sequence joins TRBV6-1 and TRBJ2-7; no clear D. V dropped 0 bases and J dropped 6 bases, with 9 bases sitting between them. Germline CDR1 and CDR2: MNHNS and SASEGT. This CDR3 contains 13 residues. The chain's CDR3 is CASSEAPRREQYF. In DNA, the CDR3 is TGTGCCAGCAGTGAAGCACCTCGGCGCGAGCAGTACTTC.

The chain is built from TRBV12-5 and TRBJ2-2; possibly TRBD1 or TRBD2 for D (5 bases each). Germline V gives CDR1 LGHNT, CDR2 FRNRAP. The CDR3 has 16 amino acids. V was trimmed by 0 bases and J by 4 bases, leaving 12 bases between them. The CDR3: CASGLVLGVLTGELFF. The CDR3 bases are TGTGCTAGTGGTTTGGTATTGGGGGTCCTCACCGGGGAGCTGTTTTTT.

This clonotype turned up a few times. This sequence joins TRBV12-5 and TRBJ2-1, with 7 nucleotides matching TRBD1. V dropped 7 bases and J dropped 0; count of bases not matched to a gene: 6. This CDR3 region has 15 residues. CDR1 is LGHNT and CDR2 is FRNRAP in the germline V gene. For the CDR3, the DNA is TGTGCTAGTGCCGGACCAGGGGGCTCCTACAATGAGCAGTTCTTC. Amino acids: CASAGPGGSYNEQFF.

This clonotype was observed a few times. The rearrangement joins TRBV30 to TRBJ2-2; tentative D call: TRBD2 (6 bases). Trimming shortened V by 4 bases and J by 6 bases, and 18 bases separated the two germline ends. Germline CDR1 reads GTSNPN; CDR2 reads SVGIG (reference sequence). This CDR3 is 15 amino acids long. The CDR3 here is CAWKGLGGSAGELFF. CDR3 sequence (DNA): TGTGCCTGGAAAGGTCTGGGGGGTTCGGCCGGGGAGCTGTTTTTT.

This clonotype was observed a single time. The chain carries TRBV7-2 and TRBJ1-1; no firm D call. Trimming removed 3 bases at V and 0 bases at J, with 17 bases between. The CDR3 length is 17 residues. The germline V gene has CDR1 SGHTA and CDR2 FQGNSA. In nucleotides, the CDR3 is TGTGCCAGCAGCTTTACTCTTGGTGGACGGTTGAACACTGAAGCTTTCTTT. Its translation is CASSFTLGGRLNTEAFF.

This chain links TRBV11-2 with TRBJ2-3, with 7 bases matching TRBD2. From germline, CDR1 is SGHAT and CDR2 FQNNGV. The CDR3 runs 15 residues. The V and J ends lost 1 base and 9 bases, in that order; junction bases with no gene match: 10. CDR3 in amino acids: CASSLGGSYTRTQYF. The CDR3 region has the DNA TGTGCCAGCAGCTTAGGCGGGAGTTACACACGGACGCAGTATTTT.

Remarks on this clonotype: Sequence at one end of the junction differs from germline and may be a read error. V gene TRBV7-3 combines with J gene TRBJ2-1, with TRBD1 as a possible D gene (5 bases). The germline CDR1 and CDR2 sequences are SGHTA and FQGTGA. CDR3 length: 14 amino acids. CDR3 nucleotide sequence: TGTGCCAGCAGCTTAATCTCAGGGTCCAATGAGCAGCTCTTC. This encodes CASSLISGSNEQLF. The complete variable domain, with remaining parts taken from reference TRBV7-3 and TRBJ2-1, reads GAGVSQTPSNKVTEKGKYVELRCDPISGHTALYWYRQSLGQGPEFLIYFQGTGAADDSGLPNDRFFAVRPEGSVSTLKIQRTERGDSAVYLCASSLISGSNEQLFGPGTRLTVL.

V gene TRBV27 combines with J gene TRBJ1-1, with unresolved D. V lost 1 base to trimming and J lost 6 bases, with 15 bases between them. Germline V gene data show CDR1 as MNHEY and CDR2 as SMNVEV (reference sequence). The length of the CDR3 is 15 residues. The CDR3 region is CASSLFHGVEAEAFF. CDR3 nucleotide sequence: TGTGCCAGCAGTTTATTCCACGGGGTGGAGGCTGAAGCTTTCTTT.

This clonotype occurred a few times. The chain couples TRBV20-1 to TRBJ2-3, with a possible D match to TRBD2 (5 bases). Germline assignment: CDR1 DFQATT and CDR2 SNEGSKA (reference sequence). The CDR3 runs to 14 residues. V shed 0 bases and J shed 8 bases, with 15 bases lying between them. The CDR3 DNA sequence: TGCAGTGCTAGAGACGTTACAGACCGGGGTACGCAGTATTTT. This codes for CSARDVTDRGTQYF.

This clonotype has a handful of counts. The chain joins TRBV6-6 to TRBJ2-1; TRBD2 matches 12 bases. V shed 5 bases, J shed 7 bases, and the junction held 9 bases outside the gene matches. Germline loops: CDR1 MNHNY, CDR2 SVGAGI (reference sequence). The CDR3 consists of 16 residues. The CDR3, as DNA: TGTGCCAGCAGTCACAGACTAGCGGGGGCTGGGAATGAGCAGTTCTTC. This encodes CASSHRLAGAGNEQFF.

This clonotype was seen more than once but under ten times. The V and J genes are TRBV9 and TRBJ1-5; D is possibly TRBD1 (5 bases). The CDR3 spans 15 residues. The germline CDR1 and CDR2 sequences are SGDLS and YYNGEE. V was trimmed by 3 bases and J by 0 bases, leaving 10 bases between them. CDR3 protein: CASSAFDSSNQPQHF. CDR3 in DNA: TGTGCCAGCAGCGCCTTCGACAGTAGCAATCAGCCCCAGCATTTT.

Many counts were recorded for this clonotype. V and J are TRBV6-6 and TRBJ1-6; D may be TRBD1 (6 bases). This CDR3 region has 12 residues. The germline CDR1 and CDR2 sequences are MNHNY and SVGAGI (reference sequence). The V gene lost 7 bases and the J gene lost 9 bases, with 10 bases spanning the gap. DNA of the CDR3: TGTGCCAGCAATACAGGGATTTCACCCCTCCACTTT. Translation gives CASNTGISPLHF.

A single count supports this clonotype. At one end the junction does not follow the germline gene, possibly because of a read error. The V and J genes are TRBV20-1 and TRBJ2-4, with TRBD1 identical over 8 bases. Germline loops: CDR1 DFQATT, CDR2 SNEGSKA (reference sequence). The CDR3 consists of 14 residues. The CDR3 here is CSVRDGRGQGIQYF. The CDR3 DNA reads TGCAGTGTTAGAGACGGCAGGGGGCAGGGCATTCAGTACTTC.

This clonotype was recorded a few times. CDR3: CASSLTGFHEQYF. CDR3 DNA sequence: TGTGCCAGCAGTTTAACGGGGTTCCACGAGCAGTACTTC. The chain is built from TRBV6-5 and TRBJ2-7; weak D call: TRBD2 (5 bases). The CDR3 is made up of 13 amino acids. Germline V CDR1 and CDR2: MNHEY, SVGAGI. Trimming left V 4 bases short and J 5 bases short, with 12 bases between.

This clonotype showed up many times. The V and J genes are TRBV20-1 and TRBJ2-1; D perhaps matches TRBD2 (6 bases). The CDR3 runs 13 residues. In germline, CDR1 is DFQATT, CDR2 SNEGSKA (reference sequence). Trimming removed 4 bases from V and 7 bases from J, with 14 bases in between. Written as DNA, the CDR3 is TGCAGTGCTAAAGGGGCGGGATCAAATGAGCAGTTCTTC. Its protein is CSAKGAGSNEQFF.

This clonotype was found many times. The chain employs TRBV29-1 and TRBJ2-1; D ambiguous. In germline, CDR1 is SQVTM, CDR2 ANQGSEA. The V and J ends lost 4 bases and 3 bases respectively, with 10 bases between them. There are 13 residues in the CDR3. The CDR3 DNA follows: TGCAGCGTTGTTGGTGGGATCTACAATGAGCAGTTCTTC. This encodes CSVVGGIYNEQFF.

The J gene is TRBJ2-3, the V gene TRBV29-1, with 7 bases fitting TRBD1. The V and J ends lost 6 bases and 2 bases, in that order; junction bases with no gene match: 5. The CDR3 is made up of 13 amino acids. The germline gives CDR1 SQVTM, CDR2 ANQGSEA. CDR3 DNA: TGCAGCGTCCGACAGGGTACCACAGATACGCAGTATTTT. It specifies CSVRQGTTDTQYF.

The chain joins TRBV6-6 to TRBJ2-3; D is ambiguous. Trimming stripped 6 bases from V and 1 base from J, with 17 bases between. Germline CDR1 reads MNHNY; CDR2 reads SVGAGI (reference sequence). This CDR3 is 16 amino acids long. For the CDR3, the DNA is TGTGCCAGCAGCCGCGCAACTGGCGGTGGCACAGATACGCAGTATTTT. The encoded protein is CASSRATGGGTDTQYF.

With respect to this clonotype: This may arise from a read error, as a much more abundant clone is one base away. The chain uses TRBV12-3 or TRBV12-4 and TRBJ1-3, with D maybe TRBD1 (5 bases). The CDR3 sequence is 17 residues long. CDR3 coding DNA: TGTGCCAGCAGTTTTCGGCAAGTGGGGCCCTCTGGAAACACCGTATATTTT. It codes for CASSFRQVGPSGNTVYF.

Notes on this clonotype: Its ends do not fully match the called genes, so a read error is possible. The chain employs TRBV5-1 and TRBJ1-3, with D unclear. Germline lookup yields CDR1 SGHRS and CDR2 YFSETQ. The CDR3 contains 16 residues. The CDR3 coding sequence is TGCGTCAGCAGCTTGGGGTCCGGGATGACTGGAAACACCATATATTTT. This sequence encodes CVSSLGSGMTGNTIYF. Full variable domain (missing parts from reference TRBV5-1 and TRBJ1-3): KAGVTQTPRYLIKTRGQQVTLSCSPISGHRSVSWYQQTPGQGLQFLFEYFSETQRNKGNFPGRFSGRQFSNSRSEMNVSTLELGDSALYLCVSSLGSGMTGNTIYFGEGSWLTVV.

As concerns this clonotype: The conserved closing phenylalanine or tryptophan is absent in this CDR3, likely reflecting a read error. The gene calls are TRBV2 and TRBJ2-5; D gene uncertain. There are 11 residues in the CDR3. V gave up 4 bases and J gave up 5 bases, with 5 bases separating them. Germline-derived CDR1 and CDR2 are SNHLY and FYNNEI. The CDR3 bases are TGTGCCAGCAGTGTGTCGGAGACCCAGTACTAC. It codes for CASSVSETQYY.

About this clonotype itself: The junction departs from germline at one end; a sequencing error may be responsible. CDR3 sequence reads: CACSLRTGRSTEAFF. The CDR3 nucleotides are TGTGCCTGCAGCCTAAGGACAGGAAGGAGCACTGAAGCTTTCTTT. The chain links TRBV3-1 to TRBJ1-1, with 7 positions matching TRBD1. The germline gives CDR1 LGHDT, CDR2 YNNKEL (reference sequence). This CDR3 is 15 amino acids long.

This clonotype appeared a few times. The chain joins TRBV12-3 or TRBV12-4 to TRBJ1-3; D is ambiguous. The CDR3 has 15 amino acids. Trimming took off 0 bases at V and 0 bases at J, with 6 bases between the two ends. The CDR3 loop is CASSLAGRSGNTIYF. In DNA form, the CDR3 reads TGTGCCAGCAGTTTAGCCGGGCGCTCTGGAAACACCATATATTTT.

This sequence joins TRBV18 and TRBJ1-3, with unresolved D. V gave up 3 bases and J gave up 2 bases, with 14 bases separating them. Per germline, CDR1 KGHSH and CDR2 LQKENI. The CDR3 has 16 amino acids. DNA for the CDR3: TGTGCCAGCTCACCGAGAATCTCCGGAGCTGGAAACACCATATATTTT. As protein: CASSPRISGAGNTIYF. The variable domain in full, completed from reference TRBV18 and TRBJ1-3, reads NAGVMQNPRHLVRRRGQEARLRCSPMKGHSHVYWYRQLPEEGLKFMVYLQKENIIDESGMPKERFSAEFPKEGPSILRIQQVVRGDSAAYFCASSPRISGAGNTIYFGEGSWLTVV.

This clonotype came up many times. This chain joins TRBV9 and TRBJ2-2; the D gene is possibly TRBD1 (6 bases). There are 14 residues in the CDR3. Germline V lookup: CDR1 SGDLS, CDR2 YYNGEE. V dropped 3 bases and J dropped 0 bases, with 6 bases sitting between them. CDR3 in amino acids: CASSGTANTGELFF. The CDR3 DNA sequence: TGTGCCAGCAGCGGGACAGCGAACACCGGGGAGCTGTTTTTT.